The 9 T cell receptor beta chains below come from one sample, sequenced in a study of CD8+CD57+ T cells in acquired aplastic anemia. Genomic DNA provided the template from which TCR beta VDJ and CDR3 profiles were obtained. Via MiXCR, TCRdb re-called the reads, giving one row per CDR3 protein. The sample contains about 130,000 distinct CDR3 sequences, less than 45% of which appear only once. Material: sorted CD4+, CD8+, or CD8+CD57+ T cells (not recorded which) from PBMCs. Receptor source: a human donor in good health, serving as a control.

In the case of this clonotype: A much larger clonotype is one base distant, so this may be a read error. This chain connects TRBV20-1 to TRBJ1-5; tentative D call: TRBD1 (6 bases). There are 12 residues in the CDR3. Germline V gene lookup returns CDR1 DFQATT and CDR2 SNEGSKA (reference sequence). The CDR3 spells CGAYRDNQPQHF. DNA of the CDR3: TGCGGTGCTTACAGGGACAATCAGCCCCAGCATTTT.

CDR3 coding DNA: TGTGCCAGCAGCGGGGAGGATACGCAGTATTTT. The encoded protein is CASSGEDTQYF. This chain links TRBV7-2 with TRBJ2-3; TRBD2 might be the D (5 bases). The CDR3 is made up of 11 amino acids. Trimming pared 5 bases from V and 6 bases from J, leaving 6 bases between. Germline CDR1 is SGHTA and CDR2 is FQGNSA.

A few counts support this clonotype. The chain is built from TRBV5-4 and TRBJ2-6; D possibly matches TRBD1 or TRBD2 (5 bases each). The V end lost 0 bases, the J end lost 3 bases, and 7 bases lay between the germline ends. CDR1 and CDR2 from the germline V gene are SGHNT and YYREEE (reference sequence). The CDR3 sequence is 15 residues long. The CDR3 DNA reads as TGTGCCAGCAGCTTGGTGGGGGTTGGGGCCAACGTCCTGACTTTC. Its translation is CASSLVGVGANVLTF.

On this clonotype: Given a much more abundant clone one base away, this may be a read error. CDR3 nucleotides: TGTGCCAGTAGCAATCCGGCGACAGGGATGACCTCTGGAAACACCATATATTTT. Translating gives CASSNPATGMTSGNTIYF. The rearrangement links TRBV19 to TRBJ1-3, with TRBD1 matching 7 bases. CDR1 and CDR2 from the germline V gene are LNHDA and SQIVND (reference sequence). The length of the CDR3 is 18 residues. After removal of 6 bases from V and 0 bases from J, the junction contained 14 bases not matched to a gene.

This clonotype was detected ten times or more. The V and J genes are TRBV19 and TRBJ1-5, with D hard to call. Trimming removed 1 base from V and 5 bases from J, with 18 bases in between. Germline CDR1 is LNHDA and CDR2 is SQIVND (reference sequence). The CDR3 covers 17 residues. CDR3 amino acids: CASSIGPRGRRDQPQHF. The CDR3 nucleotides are TGTGCCAGTAGTATAGGTCCCAGAGGCAGGCGAGATCAGCCCCAGCATTTT. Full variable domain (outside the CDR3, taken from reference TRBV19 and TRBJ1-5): DGGITQSPKYLFRKEGQNVTLSCEQNLNHDAMYWYRQDPGQGLRLIYYSQIVNDFQKGDIAEGYSVSREKKESFPLTVTSAQKNPTAFYLCASSIGPRGRRDQPQHFGDGTRLSIL.

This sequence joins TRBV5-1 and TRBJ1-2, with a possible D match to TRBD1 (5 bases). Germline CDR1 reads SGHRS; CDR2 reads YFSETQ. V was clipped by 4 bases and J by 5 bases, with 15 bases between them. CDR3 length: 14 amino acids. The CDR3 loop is CASSGGGNNYGYTF. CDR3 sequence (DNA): TGCGCCAGCAGCGGGGGAGGAAACAATTATGGCTACACCTTC.

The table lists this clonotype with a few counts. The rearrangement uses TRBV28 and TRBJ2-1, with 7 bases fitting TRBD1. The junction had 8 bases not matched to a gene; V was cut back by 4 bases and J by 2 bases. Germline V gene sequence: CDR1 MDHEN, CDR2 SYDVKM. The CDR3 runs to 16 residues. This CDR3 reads CASSSARDRAYNEQFF. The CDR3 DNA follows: TGTGCCAGCAGTTCCGCAAGGGACAGAGCCTACAATGAGCAGTTCTTC. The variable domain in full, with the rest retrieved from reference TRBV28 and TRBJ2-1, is DVKVTQSSRYLVKRTGEKVFLECVQDMDHENMFWYRQDPGLGLRLIYFSYDVKMKEKGDIPEGYSVSREKKERFSLILESASTNQTSMYLCASSSARDRAYNEQFFGPGTRLTVL.

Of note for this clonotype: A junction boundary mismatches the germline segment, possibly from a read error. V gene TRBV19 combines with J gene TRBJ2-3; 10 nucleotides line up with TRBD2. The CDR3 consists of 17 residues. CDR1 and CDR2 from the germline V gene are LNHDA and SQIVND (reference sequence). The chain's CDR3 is CAGSIPTLAGETDTQYF. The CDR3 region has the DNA TGTGCCGGTAGTATCCCTACTCTAGCGGGAGAGACAGATACGCAGTATTTT.

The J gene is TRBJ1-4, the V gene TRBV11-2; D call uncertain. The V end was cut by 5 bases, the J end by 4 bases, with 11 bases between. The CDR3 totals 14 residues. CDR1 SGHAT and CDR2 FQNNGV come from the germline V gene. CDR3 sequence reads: CASSLEQVNEKLFF. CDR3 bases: TGTGCCAGCAGCCTTGAGCAGGTTAATGAAAAACTGTTTTTT.